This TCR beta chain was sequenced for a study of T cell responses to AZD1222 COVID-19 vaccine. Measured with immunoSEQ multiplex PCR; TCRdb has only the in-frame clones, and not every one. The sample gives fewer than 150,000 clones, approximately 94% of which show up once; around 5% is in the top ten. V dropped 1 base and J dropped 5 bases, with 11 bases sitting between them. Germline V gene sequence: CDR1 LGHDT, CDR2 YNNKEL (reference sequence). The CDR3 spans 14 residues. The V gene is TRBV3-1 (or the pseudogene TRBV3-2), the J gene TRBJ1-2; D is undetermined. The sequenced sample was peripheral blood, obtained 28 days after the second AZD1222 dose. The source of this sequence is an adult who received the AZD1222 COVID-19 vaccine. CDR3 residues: CASSQARDGYGYTF. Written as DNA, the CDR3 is TGTGCCAGCAGCCAAGCGCGGGATGGTTATGGCTACACCTTC.